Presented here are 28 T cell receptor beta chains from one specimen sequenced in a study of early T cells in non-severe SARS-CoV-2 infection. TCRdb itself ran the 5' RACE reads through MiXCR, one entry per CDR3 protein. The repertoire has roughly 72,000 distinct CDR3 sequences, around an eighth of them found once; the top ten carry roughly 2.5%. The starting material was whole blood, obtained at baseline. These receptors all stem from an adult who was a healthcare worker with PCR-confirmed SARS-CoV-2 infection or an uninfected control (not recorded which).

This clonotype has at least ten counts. CDR3 loop: CASSSMTGASGYGYTF. In DNA form, the CDR3 reads TGTGCCAGCAGCTCAATGACGGGGGCATCGGGCTATGGCTACACCTTC. The chain links TRBV2 to TRBJ1-2, with TRBD1 as a possible D gene (6 bases). The V end lost 6 bases, the J end lost 4 bases, and 21 bases lay between the germline ends. Germline V gene sequence: CDR1 SNHLY, CDR2 FYNNEI. CDR3 length: 16 residues.

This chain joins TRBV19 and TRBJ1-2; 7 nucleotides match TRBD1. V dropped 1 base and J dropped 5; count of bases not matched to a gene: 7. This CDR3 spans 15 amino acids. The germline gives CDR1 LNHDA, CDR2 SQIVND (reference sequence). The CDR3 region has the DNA TGTGCCAGTAGTATAGGCCGGCAGGGGGATTATGGCTACACCTTC. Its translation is CASSIGRQGDYGYTF.

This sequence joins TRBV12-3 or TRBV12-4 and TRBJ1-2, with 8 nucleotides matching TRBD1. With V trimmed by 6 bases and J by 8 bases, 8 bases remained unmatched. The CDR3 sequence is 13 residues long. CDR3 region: CASSGTGRGGYTF. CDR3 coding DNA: TGTGCCAGCAGCGGGACAGGACGAGGGGGCTACACCTTC.

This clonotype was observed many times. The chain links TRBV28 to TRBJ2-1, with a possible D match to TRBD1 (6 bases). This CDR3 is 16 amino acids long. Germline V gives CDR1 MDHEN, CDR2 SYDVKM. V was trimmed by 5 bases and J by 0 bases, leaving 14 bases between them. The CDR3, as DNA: TGTGCCAGCAGTCCTACAGGGACGAGCTCCTACAATGAGCAGTTCTTC. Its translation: CASSPTGTSSYNEQFF.

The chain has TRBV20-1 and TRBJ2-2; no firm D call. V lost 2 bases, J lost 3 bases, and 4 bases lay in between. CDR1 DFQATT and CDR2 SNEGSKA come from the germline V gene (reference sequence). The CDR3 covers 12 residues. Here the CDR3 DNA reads TGCAGTGCTAGAACCCACACCGGGGAGCTGTTTTTT. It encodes CSARTHTGELFF.

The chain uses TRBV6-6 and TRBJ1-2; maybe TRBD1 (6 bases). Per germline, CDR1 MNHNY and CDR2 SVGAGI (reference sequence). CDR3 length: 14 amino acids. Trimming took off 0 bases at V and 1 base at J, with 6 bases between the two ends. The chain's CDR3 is CASSYSGGNYGYTF. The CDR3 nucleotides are TGTGCCAGCAGTTACTCAGGGGGTAACTATGGCTACACCTTC.

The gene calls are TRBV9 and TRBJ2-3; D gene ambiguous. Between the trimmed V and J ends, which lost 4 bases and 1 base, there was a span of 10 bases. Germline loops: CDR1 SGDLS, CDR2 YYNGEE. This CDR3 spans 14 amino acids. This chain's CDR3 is CASSPLGGTDTQYF. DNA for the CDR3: TGTGCCAGCAGCCCCCTAGGCGGCACAGATACGCAGTATTTT.

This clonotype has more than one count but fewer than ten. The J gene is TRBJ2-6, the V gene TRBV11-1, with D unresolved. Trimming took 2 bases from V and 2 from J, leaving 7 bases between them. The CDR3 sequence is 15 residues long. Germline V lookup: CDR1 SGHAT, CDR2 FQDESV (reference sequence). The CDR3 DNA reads TGTGCCAGCAGCTTACAAGGTGCTGGGGCCAACGTCCTGACTTTC. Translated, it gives CASSLQGAGANVLTF.

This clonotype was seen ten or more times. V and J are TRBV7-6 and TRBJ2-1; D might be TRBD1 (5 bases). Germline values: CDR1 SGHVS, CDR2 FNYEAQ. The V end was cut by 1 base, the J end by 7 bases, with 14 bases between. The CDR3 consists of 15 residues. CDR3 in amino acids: CASSLGGVGRNEQFF. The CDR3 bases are TGTGCCAGCAGCTTAGGGGGCGTAGGACGGAATGAGCAGTTCTTC. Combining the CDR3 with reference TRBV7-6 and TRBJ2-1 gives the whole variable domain GAGVSQSPRYKVTKRGQDVALRCDPISGHVSLYWYRQALGQGPEFLTYFNYEAQQDKSGLPNDRFSAERPEGSISTLTIQRTEQRDSAMYRCASSLGGVGRNEQFFGPGTRLTVL.

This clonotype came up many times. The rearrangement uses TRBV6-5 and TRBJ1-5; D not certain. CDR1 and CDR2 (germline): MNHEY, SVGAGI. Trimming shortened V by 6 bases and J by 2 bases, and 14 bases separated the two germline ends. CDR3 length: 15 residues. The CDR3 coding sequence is TGTGCCAGCAGCACGACTGGTAGTGGCAATCAGCCCCAGCATTTT. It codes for CASSTTGSGNQPQHF.

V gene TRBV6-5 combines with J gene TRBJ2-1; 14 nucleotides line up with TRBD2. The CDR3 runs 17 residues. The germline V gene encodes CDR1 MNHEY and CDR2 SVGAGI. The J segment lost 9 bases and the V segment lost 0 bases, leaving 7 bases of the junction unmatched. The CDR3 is CASSYSRLAGGRSEQFF. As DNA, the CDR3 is TGTGCCAGCAGTTACTCCAGACTAGCGGGGGGGCGTAGTGAGCAGTTCTTC.

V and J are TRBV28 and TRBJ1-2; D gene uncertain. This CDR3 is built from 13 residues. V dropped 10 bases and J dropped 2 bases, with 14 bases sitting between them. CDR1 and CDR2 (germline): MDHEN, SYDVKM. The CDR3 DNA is TGTGCCAACAAGTCTGGGGAGAACTATGGCTACACCTTC. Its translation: CANKSGENYGYTF.

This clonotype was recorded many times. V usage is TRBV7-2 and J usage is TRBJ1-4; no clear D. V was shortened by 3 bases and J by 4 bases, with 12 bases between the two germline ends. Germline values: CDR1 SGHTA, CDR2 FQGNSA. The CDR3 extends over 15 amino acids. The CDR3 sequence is CASSFSRAINEKLFF. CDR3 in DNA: TGTGCCAGCAGCTTCTCTAGGGCGATTAATGAAAAACTGTTTTTT.

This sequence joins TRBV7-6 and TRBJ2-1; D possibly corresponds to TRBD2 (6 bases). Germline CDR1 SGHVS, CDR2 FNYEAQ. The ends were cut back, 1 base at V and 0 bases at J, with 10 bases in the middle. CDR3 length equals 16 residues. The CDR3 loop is CASSLEAGRSYNEQFF. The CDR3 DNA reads TGTGCCAGCAGCTTAGAGGCGGGGCGCTCCTACAATGAGCAGTTCTTC.

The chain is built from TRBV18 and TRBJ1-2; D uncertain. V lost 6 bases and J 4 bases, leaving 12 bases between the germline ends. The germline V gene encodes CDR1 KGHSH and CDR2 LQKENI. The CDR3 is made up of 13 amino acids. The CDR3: CASSPDASYGYTF. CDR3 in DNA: TGTGCCAGCTCTCCGGACGCCTCCTATGGCTACACCTTC.

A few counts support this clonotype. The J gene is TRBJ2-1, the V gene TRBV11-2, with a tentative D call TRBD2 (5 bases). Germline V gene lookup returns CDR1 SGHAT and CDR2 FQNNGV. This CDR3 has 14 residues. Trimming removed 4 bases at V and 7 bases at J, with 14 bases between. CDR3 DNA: TGTGCCAGCAGCTCCAAAAGTCCGGGAAATGAGCAGTTCTTC. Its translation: CASSSKSPGNEQFF.

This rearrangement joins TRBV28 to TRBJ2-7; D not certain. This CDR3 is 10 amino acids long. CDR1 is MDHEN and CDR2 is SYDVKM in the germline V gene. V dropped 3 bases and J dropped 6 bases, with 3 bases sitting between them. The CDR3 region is CASSFREQYF. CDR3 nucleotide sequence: TGTGCCAGCAGTTTCCGCGAGCAGTACTTC.

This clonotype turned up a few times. The CDR3 nucleotides are TGTGCCAGCAGCCCCGGGACTAGCTACGAGCAGTACTTC. Its protein is CASSPGTSYEQYF. This rearrangement joins TRBV9 to TRBJ2-7; 8 bases are a match to TRBD2. V trimming: 4 bases; J trimming: 3 bases; junction bases outside the gene matches: 3. This CDR3 is 13 amino acids long. CDR1 and CDR2 (germline): SGDLS, YYNGEE.

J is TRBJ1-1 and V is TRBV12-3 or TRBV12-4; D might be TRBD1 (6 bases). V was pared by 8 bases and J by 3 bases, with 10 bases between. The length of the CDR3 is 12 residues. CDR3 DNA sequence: TGTGCCAGCCGGGACATTGACACTGAAGCTTTCTTT. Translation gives CASRDIDTEAFF.

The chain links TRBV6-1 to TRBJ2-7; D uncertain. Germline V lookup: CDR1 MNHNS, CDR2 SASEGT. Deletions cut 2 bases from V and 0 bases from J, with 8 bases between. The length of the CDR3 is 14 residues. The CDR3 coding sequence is TGTGCCAGCAGTGAACGGGCGGCCTCCTACGAGCAGTACTTC. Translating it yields CASSERAASYEQYF.

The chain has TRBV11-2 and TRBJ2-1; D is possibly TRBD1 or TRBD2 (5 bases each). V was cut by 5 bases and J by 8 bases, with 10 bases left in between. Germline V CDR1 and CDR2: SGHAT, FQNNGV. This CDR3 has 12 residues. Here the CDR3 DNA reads TGTGCCAGCAGCCTCCGAGGGGATGAGCAGTTCTTC. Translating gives CASSLRGDEQFF.

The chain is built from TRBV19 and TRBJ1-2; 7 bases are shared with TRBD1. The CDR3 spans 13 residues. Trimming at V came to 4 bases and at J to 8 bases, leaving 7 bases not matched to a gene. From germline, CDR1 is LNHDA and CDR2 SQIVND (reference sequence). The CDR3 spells CASSTDRVSGYTF. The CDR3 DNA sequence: TGTGCCAGTAGTACTGACAGGGTCAGCGGCTACACCTTC. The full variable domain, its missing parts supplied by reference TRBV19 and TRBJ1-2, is DGGITQSPKYLFRKEGQNVTLSCEQNLNHDAMYWYRQDPGQGLRLIYYSQIVNDFQKGDIAEGYSVSREKKESFPLTVTSAQKNPTAFYLCASSTDRVSGYTFGSGTRLTVV.

Here the CDR3 reads CASSPSTGTGDSPLHF. The CDR3 DNA is TGCGCCAGCAGTCCCTCAACCGGGACCGGAGATTCACCCCTCCACTTT. The V gene is TRBV10-2, the J gene TRBJ1-6, with D maybe TRBD1 (5 bases). Germline assignment: CDR1 WSHSY and CDR2 SAAADI. With 5 bases removed from V and 8 bases from J, the gap between germline ends came to 19 bases. This CDR3 has 16 amino acids.

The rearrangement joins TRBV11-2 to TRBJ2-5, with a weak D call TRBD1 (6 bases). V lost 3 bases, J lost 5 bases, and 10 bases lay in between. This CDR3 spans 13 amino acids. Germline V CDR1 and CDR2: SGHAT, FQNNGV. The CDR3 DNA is TGTGCCAGCAGCTTCTCTAGGGGGGAGACCCAGTACTTC. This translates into CASSFSRGETQYF.

CDR3 amino acids: CASSLVPRDDYEQYF. CDR3 nucleotide sequence: TGTGCCAGCAGCTTAGTCCCCCGTGATGACTACGAGCAGTACTTC. V gene TRBV11-2 combines with J gene TRBJ2-7; D call uncertain. The CDR3 runs to 15 residues. The V and J ends lost 1 base and 3 bases respectively, with 13 bases between them. In germline, CDR1 is SGHAT, CDR2 FQNNGV.

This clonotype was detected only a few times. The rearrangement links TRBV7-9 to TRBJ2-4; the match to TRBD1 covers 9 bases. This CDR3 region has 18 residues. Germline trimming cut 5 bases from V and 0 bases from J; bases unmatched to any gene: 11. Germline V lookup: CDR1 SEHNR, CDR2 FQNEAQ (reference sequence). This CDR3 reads CASSRDRAPQLAKNIQYF. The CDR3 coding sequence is TGTGCCAGCAGCAGGGACAGGGCCCCGCAACTAGCCAAAAACATTCAGTACTTC.

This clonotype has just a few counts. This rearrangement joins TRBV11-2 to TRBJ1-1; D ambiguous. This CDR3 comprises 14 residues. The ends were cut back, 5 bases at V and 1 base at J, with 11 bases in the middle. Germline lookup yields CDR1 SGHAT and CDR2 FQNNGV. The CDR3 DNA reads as TGTGCCAGCAGCCCGAAGCATGGGAACACTGAAGCTTTCTTT. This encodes CASSPKHGNTEAFF. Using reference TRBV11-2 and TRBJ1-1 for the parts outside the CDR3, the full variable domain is EAGVAQSPRYKIIEKRQSVAFWCNPISGHATLYWYQQILGQGPKLLIQFQNNGVVDDSQLPKDRFSAERLKGVDSTLKIQPAKLEDSAVYLCASSPKHGNTEAFFGQGTRLTVV.

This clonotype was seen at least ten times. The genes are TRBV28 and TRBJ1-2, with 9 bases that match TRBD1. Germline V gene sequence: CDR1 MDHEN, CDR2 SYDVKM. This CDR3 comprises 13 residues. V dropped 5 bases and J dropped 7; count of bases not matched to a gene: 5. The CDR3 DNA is TGTGCCAGCAGTCACCGGGACAGGGTTGGCTACACCTTC. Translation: CASSHRDRVGYTF.